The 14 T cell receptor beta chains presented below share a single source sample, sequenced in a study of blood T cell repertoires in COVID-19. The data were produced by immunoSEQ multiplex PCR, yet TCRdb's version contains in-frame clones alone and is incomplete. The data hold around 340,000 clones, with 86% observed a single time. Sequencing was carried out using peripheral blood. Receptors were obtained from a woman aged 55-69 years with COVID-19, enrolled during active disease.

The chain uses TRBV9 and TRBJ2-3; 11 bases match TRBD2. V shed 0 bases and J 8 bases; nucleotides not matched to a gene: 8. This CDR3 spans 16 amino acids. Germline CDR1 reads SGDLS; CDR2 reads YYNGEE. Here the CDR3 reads CASSVEGSGGAGTQYF. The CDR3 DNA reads TGTGCCAGCAGCGTAGAAGGTAGCGGGGGGGCCGGTACGCAGTATTTT.

The CDR3 nucleotides read TGTGCCAGCAGCTCCGGGGTTGTGGGGGAGCAGTACTTC. It specifies CASSSGVVGEQYF. V is TRBV11-3 and J is TRBJ2-7; D may be TRBD2 (5 bases). V dropped 4 bases and J dropped 7 bases, with 14 bases sitting between them. CDR1 and CDR2 (germline): SGHNT, YENEEA. The CDR3 consists of 13 residues.

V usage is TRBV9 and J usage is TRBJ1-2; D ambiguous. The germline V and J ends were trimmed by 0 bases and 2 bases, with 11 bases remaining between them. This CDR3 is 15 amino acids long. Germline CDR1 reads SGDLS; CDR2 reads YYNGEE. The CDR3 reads CASSVGGGSNYGYTF. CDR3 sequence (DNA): TGTGCCAGCAGCGTAGGGGGAGGCTCCAACTATGGCTACACCTTC.

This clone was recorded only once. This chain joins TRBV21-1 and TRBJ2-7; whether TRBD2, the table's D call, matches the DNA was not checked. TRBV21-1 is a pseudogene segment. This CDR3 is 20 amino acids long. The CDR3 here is CASSKGGWRRGKNDSYEQYF. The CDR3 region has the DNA TGTGCCAGCAGCAAAGGGGGTTGGAGGCGGGGAAAGAACGACTCCTACGAGCAGTACTTC.

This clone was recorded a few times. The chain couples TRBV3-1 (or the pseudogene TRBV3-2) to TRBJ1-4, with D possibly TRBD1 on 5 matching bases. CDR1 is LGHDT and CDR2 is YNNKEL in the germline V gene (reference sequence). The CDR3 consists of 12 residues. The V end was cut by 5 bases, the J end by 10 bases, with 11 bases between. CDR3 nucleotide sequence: TGTGCCAGCAGCTGGGCCGGGGGAAAACTGTTTTTT. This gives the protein CASSWAGGKLFF.

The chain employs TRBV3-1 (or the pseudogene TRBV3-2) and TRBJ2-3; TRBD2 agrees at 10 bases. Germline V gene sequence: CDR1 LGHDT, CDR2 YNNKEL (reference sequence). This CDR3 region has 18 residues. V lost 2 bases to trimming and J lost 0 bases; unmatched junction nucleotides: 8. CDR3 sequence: CASSQHRSSGGSTDTQYF. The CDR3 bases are TGTGCCAGCAGCCAACATCGCTCTAGCGGGGGAAGCACAGATACGCAGTATTTT.

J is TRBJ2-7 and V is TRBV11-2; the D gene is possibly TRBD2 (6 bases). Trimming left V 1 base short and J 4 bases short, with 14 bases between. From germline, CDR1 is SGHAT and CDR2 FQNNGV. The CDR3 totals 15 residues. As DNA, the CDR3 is TGTGCCAGCAGCTTAGTGGCTAGCGTGGTATACGAGCAGTACTTC. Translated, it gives CASSLVASVVYEQYF. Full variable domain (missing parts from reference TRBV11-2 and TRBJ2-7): EAGVAQSPRYKIIEKRQSVAFWCNPISGHATLYWYQQILGQGPKLLIQFQNNGVVDDSQLPKDRFSAERLKGVDSTLKIQPAKLEDSAVYLCASSLVASVVYEQYFGPGTRLTVT.

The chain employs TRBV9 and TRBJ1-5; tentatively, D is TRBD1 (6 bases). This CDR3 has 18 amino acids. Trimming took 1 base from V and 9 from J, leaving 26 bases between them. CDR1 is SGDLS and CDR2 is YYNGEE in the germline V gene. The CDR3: CASSVTSGEGDTIPPQHF. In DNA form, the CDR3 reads TGTGCCAGCAGCGTAACGTCAGGGGAGGGAGACACCATTCCGCCCCAGCATTTT.

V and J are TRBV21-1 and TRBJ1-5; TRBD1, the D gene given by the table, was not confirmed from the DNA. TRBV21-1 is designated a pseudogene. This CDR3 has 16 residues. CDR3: CASSKGPGTGYPAQHF. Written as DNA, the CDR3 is TGTGCCAGCAGCAAAGGACCCGGGACAGGGTATCCAGCCCAGCATTTT.

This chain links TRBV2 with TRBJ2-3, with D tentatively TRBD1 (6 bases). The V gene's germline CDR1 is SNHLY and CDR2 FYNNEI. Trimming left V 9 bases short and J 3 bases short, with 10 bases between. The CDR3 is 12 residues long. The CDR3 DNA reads TGTGCCAGTGGGCAGGGGACAGATACGCAGTATTTT. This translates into CASGQGTDTQYF.

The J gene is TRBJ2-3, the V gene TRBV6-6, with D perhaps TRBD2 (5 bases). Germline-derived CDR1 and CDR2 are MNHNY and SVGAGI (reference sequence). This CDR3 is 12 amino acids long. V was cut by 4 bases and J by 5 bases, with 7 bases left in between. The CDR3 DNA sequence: TGTGCCAGCAGTTCCCGGGGAGATACGCAGTATTTT. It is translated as CASSSRGDTQYF.

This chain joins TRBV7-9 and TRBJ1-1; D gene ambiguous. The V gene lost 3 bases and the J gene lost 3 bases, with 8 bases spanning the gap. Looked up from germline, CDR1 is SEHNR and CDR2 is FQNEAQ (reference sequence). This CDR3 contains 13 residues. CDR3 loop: CASSLYSDTEAFF. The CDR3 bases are TGTGCCAGCAGCTTGTATTCGGACACTGAAGCTTTCTTT. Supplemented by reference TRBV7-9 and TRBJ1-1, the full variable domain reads DTGVSQNPRHKITKRGQNVTFRCDPISEHNRLYWYRQTLGQGPEFLTYFQNEAQLEKSRLLSDRFSAERPKGSFSTLEIQRTEQGDSAMYLCASSLYSDTEAFFGQGTRLTVV.

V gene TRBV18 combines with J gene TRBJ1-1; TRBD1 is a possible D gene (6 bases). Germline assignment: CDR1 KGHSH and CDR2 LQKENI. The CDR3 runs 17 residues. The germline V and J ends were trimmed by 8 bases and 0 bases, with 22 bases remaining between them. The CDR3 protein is CASTSSVITGMNTEAFF. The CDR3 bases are TGTGCCAGCACAAGTAGCGTCATTACAGGGATGAACACTGAAGCTTTCTTT.

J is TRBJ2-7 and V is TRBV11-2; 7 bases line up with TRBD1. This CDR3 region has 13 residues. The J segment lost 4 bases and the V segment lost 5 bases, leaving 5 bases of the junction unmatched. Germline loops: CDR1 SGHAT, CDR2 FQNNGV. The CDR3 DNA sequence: TGTGCCAGCAGCCTTCACAGGGGTTACGAGCAGTACTTC. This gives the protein CASSLHRGYEQYF.